A single sample is the source of the 5 T cell receptor beta chains below, sequenced in a study of blood T cells in healthy people across ages. Sample-barcoded 5' priming and a J-beta primer mix drove a second PCR of 7 to 11 cycles. TCRdb fed the 5' RACE reads into MiXCR, producing one record per CDR3 protein. The table lists over 1.5 million distinct CDR3 sequences, just under 50% of them singletons. The sequenced sample consisted of blood. Source of these receptors: a woman aged 40 to 50 in good health.

V usage is TRBV5-1 and J usage is TRBJ1-6; D may be TRBD1 (5 bases). Trimming took off 0 bases at V and 10 bases at J, with 17 bases between the two ends. Germline loops: CDR1 SGHRS, CDR2 YFSETQ. The CDR3 runs 16 residues. The CDR3 DNA follows: TGCGCCAGCAGCTTGGCCGCCGGGGGATACGGGTCACCCCTCCACTTT. The encoded protein is CASSLAAGGYGSPLHF.

This clonotype showed up just a few times. The chain couples TRBV20-1 to TRBJ2-5, with 8 bases lining up with TRBD1. CDR3 length equals 14 residues. Germline trimming cut 5 bases from V and 3 bases from J; bases unmatched to any gene: 8. The germline CDR1 and CDR2 sequences are DFQATT and SNEGSKA (reference sequence). This CDR3 reads CSAPRQGREETQYF. The CDR3 nucleotides read TGCAGTGCTCCACGACAGGGGAGAGAAGAGACCCAGTACTTC.

This chain links TRBV9 with TRBJ1-2; 7 bases are a match to TRBD1. The ends lost 3 bases at V and 9 bases at J; junction bases unmatched: 8. The germline V gene has CDR1 SGDLS and CDR2 YYNGEE. The CDR3 loop spans 13 amino acids. The CDR3 loop is CASSEGQFSRYTF. CDR3 in DNA: TGTGCCAGCAGCGAGGGACAGTTCAGCCGCTACACCTTC.

In its sample, this clonotype was seen once. The V call is TRBV20-1, the J call TRBJ1-5; D ambiguous. With 5 bases removed from V and 1 base from J, the gap between germline ends came to 12 bases. The CDR3 has 14 amino acids. Germline V gene sequence: CDR1 DFQATT, CDR2 SNEGSKA (reference sequence). The chain's CDR3 is CSAFSSASNQPQHF. DNA for the CDR3: TGCAGTGCTTTTTCCAGCGCAAGCAATCAGCCCCAGCATTTT.

The V call is TRBV6-1, the J call TRBJ2-3; TRBD2 matches at 8 bases. V was pared by 4 bases and J by 13 bases, with 10 bases of the junction left unmatched. In germline, CDR1 is MNHNS, CDR2 SASEGT. The CDR3 loop spans 13 amino acids. Here the CDR3 reads CASSVPGTSNEYF. CDR3 nucleotide sequence: TGTGCCAGCAGTGTCCCCGGGACTAGTAATGAGTATTTT.